This entry is about one TCR beta chain. The data derive from a study of blood T cell repertoires in COVID-19. Whole-study context: Acute and convalescent COVID-19 specimens originated in the United States, Italy and Spain. PBMCs, B-cell-depleted T cells, or T cells were the source of the cDNA or gDNA that made up the material.

Per the original methods: Amplified reference gene primers provided the basis for estimating nucleated cell counts. This table comes from immunoSEQ multiplex PCR, and its TCRdb copy is limited to in-frame clones, with some not included. Clonal size and the V and J genes are those of that table, whereas D and trimming came from the DNA. The sample includes under 250,000 clones, approximately 83% seen only once; the top ten take around 2%. The clonotype originates from a man aged 25 to 40 who had recovered from COVID-19. The sequenced sample was peripheral blood.

CDR3 bases: TGTGCCAGCAGTGAAGGAGGGTATCTCCTCGACGAGCAGTACTTC. It encodes CASSEGGYLLDEQYF. V usage is TRBV2 and J usage is TRBJ2-7; D might be TRBD2 (5 bases). Germline CDR1 and CDR2: SNHLY and FYNNEI. CDR3 length equals 15 residues. Trimming removed 1 base from V and 5 bases from J, with 15 bases in between.